The next 22 T cell receptor beta chains were all read from a single sample in a study of blood T cell repertoires in COVID-19. Assay used: immunoSEQ multiplex PCR; TCRdb lists only in-frame clones, some missing. The data contain more than 3,500 clones, roughly 89% of them seen just once; the ten biggest clones take up 5.4%. Sequenced input: peripheral blood. The receptor set was obtained from a woman between 65 and 79 years old with active COVID-19.

The V call is TRBV25-1, the J call TRBJ2-5; possible D gene TRBD2, 6 bases. From germline, CDR1 is MGHDK and CDR2 SYGVNS. V lost 3 bases to trimming and J lost 5 bases, with 13 bases between them. The CDR3 contains 14 residues. The CDR3 coding sequence is TGTGCCAGCAGTGAGCGGGGTCATGCGGAGACCCAGTACTTC. Its translation is CASSERGHAETQYF.

V usage is TRBV7-8 and J usage is TRBJ2-7; no firm D call. The germline V gene has CDR1 SGHVS and CDR2 FQNEAQ. V lost 3 bases and J lost 2, with 11 bases in between. This CDR3 is 14 amino acids long. The CDR3 loop reads CASSLKSTPYEQYF. CDR3 coding DNA: TGTGCCAGCAGCTTGAAGTCGACTCCCTACGAGCAGTACTTC.

The chain recombines TRBV6-6 with TRBJ2-7; 9 nucleotides agree with TRBD2. The V segment lost 8 bases and the J segment 2 bases; nucleotides outside the gene matches: 4. The CDR3 totals 13 residues. Looked up from germline, CDR1 is MNHNY and CDR2 is SVGAGI (reference sequence). The CDR3 loop is CASSLAGAYEQYF. In DNA, the CDR3 is TGTGCCAGCTCGTTAGCGGGGGCCTACGAGCAGTACTTC.

This chain uses TRBV4-2 with TRBJ1-1; D uncertain. CDR1 and CDR2 from the germline V gene are LGHNA and YNFKEQ. The germline V and J ends were trimmed by 3 bases and 1 base, with 12 bases remaining between them. The CDR3 runs 15 residues. The DNA for the CDR3 is TGTGCCAGCAGCCAGTCCCAGGCTACGAACACTGAAGCTTTCTTT. Translated: CASSQSQATNTEAFF.

The V call is TRBV27, the J call TRBJ1-6; D possibly corresponds to TRBD1 (6 bases). The germline V and J ends were trimmed by 4 bases and 2 bases, with 9 bases remaining between them. Germline CDR1 and CDR2: MNHEY and SMNVEV (reference sequence). The CDR3 is 15 amino acids. DNA of the CDR3: TGTGCCAGCAGTTCTCAGGGGCCCTATAATTCACCCCTCCACTTT. Amino acid sequence: CASSSQGPYNSPLHF.

This chain joins TRBV14 and TRBJ1-1; TRBD1 matches at 9 bases. The germline gives CDR1 SGHDN, CDR2 FVKESK. The CDR3 loop spans 16 amino acids. V lost 1 base, J lost 6 bases, and 9 bases stayed unmatched. The CDR3 sequence: CASSQVRGTGTAEAFF. In DNA form, the CDR3 reads TGTGCCAGCAGCCAAGTTCGAGGGACAGGGACCGCTGAAGCTTTCTTT.

For the CDR3, the DNA is TGTGCCATCAAAACTAGCGGGGGTAGCACAGATACGCAGTATTTT. Its protein product is CAIKTSGGSTDTQYF. The gene calls are TRBV10-3 and TRBJ2-3; 11 nucleotides align to TRBD2. Germline CDR1 is ENHRY and CDR2 is SYGVKD. The CDR3 contains 15 residues. The J segment lost 0 bases and the V segment lost 7 bases, leaving 3 bases of the junction unmatched.

The V call is TRBV3-1 (or the pseudogene TRBV3-2), the J call TRBJ2-7; D is unclear. The V gene's germline CDR1 is LGHDT and CDR2 YNNKEL (reference sequence). CDR3 length equals 12 residues. V lost 2 bases, J lost 6 bases, and 8 bases lay in between. CDR3 region: CASSQSGGEQYF. The CDR3, as DNA: TGTGCCAGCAGCCAATCTGGCGGCGAGCAGTACTTC.

The chain couples TRBV9 to TRBJ2-6; the D gene is possibly TRBD2 (6 bases). The CDR3 is 15 amino acids. Germline values: CDR1 SGDLS, CDR2 YYNGEE. The germline V and J ends were trimmed by 4 bases and 9 bases, with 17 bases remaining between them. The CDR3, as DNA: TGTGCCAGCAGCCCGCTCGCGGGGTTAGGCAACGTCCTGACTTTC. Translated: CASSPLAGLGNVLTF. The entire variable domain, with the rest obtained from reference TRBV9 and TRBJ2-6, is as follows: DSGVTQTPKHLITATGQRVTLRCSPRSGDLSVYWYQQSLDQGLQFLIQYYNGEERAKGNILERFSAQQFPDLHSELNLSSLELGDSALYFCASSPLAGLGNVLTFGAGSRLTVL.

The chain couples TRBV5-6 to TRBJ2-5; TRBD2 aligns across 9 bases. This CDR3 region has 14 residues. CDR1 SGHDT and CDR2 YYEEEE come from the germline V gene. The junction had 0 bases not matched to a gene; V was cut back by 0 bases and J by 3 bases. The CDR3 DNA follows: TGTGCCAGCAGCTTGGGCGGGGGGGAAGAGACCCAGTACTTC. Translation gives CASSLGGGEETQYF.

The rearrangement links TRBV7-8 to TRBJ1-2; D may be TRBD1 (6 bases). The CDR3 loop spans 15 amino acids. Germline V CDR1 and CDR2: SGHVS, FQNEAQ. V was cut by 4 bases and J by 5 bases, with 17 bases left in between. This CDR3 is CASSSGQTLGYGYTF. Written as DNA, the CDR3 is TGTGCCAGCAGCTCAGGACAGACCTTAGGATATGGCTACACCTTC.

The J gene is TRBJ2-5, the V gene TRBV14; possibly TRBD1 for D (6 bases). Trimming stripped 4 bases from V and 7 bases from J, with 13 bases between. The CDR3 is 13 amino acids. Germline CDR1 SGHDN, CDR2 FVKESK. The CDR3 DNA is TGTGCCAGCAGCCTACAGGGATCTGGGACCCAGTACTTC. Protein: CASSLQGSGTQYF. Using reference TRBV14 and TRBJ2-5 for the parts outside the CDR3, the full variable domain is EAGVTQFPSHSVIEKGQTVTLRCDPISGHDNLYWYRRVMGKEIKFLLHFVKESKQDESGMPNNRFLAERTGGTYSTLKVQPAELEDSGVYFCASSLQGSGTQYFGPGTRLLVL.

The chain joins TRBV9 to TRBJ1-3; a weak D match, TRBD1 (5 bases). There are 13 residues in the CDR3. Trimming stripped 4 bases from V and 4 bases from J, with 9 bases between. Germline V gene lookup returns CDR1 SGDLS and CDR2 YYNGEE. CDR3 loop: CASSTPGGNTIYF. CDR3 DNA sequence: TGTGCCAGCAGCACCCCAGGGGGAAACACCATATATTTT.

The J gene is TRBJ1-2, the V gene TRBV5-4; 8 positions agree with TRBD1. Germline V gene data show CDR1 as SGHNT and CDR2 as YYREEE (reference sequence). This CDR3 spans 14 amino acids. Trimming cost V 5 bases and J 3 bases; bases outside gene matches: 6. The CDR3 nucleotides are TGTGCCAGCAGAAGCAGGGGGCTCTACTATGGCTACACCTTC. Translating it yields CASRSRGLYYGYTF.

The rearrangement uses TRBV30 and TRBJ1-1; 7 bases fit TRBD1. V shed 2 bases and J 6 bases; nucleotides not matched to a gene: 6. The germline V gene has CDR1 GTSNPN and CDR2 SVGIG (reference sequence). CDR3 length equals 13 residues. The CDR3 DNA reads as TGTGCCTGGAGTTTTTACAGGGGAGCTGAAGCTTTCTTT. The encoded protein is CAWSFYRGAEAFF.

The J gene is TRBJ2-7, the V gene TRBV3-1 (or the pseudogene TRBV3-2), with 7 bases matching TRBD1. Germline CDR1 LGHDT, CDR2 YNNKEL (reference sequence). The junction had 9 bases not matched to a gene; V was cut back by 4 bases and J by 6 bases. CDR3 size: 14 residues. CDR3 region: CASSLQGPTSEQYF. The CDR3 coding sequence is TGTGCCAGCAGCCTACAGGGGCCTACCTCCGAGCAGTACTTC.

The rearrangement links TRBV20-1 to TRBJ1-1; no clear D gene. The CDR3 covers 13 residues. Germline CDR1 reads DFQATT; CDR2 reads SNEGSKA (reference sequence). V lost 3 bases, J lost 10 bases, and 18 bases lay in between. The CDR3 bases are TGCAGTGCTAGTGAGACACCGGTTCTCTCAGCTTTCTTT. Encoded protein: CSASETPVLSAFF.

V usage is TRBV4-2 and J usage is TRBJ2-1, with TRBD2 as a possible D gene (6 bases). Germline V CDR1 and CDR2: LGHNA, YNFKEQ. This CDR3 contains 14 residues. V was clipped by 0 bases and J by 9 bases, with 12 bases between them. The CDR3 sequence: CASSQDGRRSEQFF. The DNA for the CDR3 is TGTGCCAGCAGCCAAGATGGGAGGCGTAGTGAGCAGTTCTTC.

The chain carries TRBV11-2 and TRBJ1-1; the match to TRBD1 covers 7 bases. This CDR3 is 13 amino acids long. Germline V gene sequence: CDR1 SGHAT, CDR2 FQNNGV. Trimming took 5 bases from V and 10 from J; bases not matched to a gene: 10. DNA of the CDR3: TGTGCCAGCAGCCATGACAGGGCCGGGGGAGCTTTCTTT. Encoded protein: CASSHDRAGGAFF. Drawing the rest from reference TRBV11-2 and TRBJ1-1, the complete variable domain is EAGVAQSPRYKIIEKRQSVAFWCNPISGHATLYWYQQILGQGPKLLIQFQNNGVVDDSQLPKDRFSAERLKGVDSTLKIQPAKLEDSAVYLCASSHDRAGGAFFGQGTRLTVV.

The chain is built from TRBV3-1 (or the pseudogene TRBV3-2) and TRBJ2-7; D is perhaps TRBD1 (6 bases). Germline lookup yields CDR1 LGHDT and CDR2 YNNKEL (reference sequence). V gave up 4 bases and J gave up 0 bases, with 16 bases separating them. This CDR3 spans 16 amino acids. The CDR3 DNA sequence: TGTGCCAGCAGCCCCCGATTAAGGGGGAGCTCCTACGAGCAGTACTTC. This codes for CASSPRLRGSSYEQYF.

V usage is TRBV10-1 and J usage is TRBJ1-1, with 8 positions matching TRBD1. The length of the CDR3 is 14 residues. V was pared by 4 bases and J by 2 bases, with 3 bases of the junction left unmatched. The V gene's germline CDR1 is WNHNN and CDR2 SYGVQD (reference sequence). The CDR3 protein is CASSAGQGNTEAFF. The CDR3 DNA sequence: TGCGCCAGCAGTGCCGGACAGGGAAACACTGAAGCTTTCTTT.

J is TRBJ2-3 and V is TRBV9, with D possibly being TRBD2 (7 bases). The CDR3 has 19 residues. Germline V lookup: CDR1 SGDLS, CDR2 YYNGEE. Deletions cut 3 bases from V and 0 bases from J, with 23 bases between. The CDR3 protein is CASSAGMPGGPTSTDTQYF. Written as DNA, the CDR3 is TGTGCCAGCAGCGCAGGAATGCCGGGGGGCCCGACTAGCACAGATACGCAGTATTTT.